Listed below are T cell receptor beta chains from one sample, sequenced in a study of blood T cells in healthy people across ages. Each CDR3 protein is one row after TCRdb ran MiXCR on the 5' RACE reads. The sample has about 1.5 million distinct CDR3 sequences, approximately 42% seen once. Sequencing was done on a sample of blood. All receptors come from a woman aged 18-35 years in good health. Each CDR3 is given with its conserved first and last residue. Fields, in order: D gene, V gene, clone size, J gene, CDR3 length, CDR3 DNA, CDR3 protein. D genes are given only for firm matches. Clone size is shown for a subset of rows, as once, few, many or a class of expanded clone.

-	TRBV27	-	TRBJ1-2	14	TGTGCCAGCAGGCTCCGGGGGGCGAACTATGGCTACACCTTC	CASRLRGANYGYTF
-	TRBV7-2	-	TRBJ1-1	14	TGTGCCAGCAGCTCAACAGGGTCTGTTACTGAAGCTTTCTTT	CASSSTGSVTEAFF
-	TRBV28	-	TRBJ2-5	16	TGTGCCAGCTCGGCCCCCCCACTAAAAACCTACAATGAGCAGTACTTC	CASSAPPLKTYNEQYF
-	TRBV6-5	few	TRBJ1-2	12	TGCGCCAGCAGTACGGGAGTCCATGGCTACACCTTC	CASSTGVHGYTF
-	TRBV3-1	few	TRBJ2-1	17	TGTGCCAGCAGCCAAGGTCACGGGGCAGGGGATAAGAATGAGCAGTTCTTC	CASSQGHGAGDKNEQFF
TRBD1	TRBV3-1	-	TRBJ2-1	14	TGTGCCGGCAGCCTCGGGACAGGGTTTAGTGAGCAGTTCTTC	CAGSLGTGFSEQFF
TRBD2	TRBV20-1	few	TRBJ2-5	14	TGCAGTGCTAGAGATGCTAGCGGAGCCAATGAGCAGTACTTC	CSARDASGANEQYF
-	TRBV20-1	-	TRBJ2-7	15	TGCAGTGCTAGAGATCGGGCCCGCTCCTACAATGAGCAGTACTTC	CSARDRARSYNEQYF
-	TRBV5-6	once	TRBJ1-1	15	TGTGCCAGCAGCTCGCCACGACAGATGAACACTGAAGCTTTCTTT	CASSSPRQMNTEAFF
TRBD2	TRBV20-1	-	TRBJ2-7	13	TGCAGTGCTACAGGGCGGGAGGACTACGAGCAGTACTTC	CSATGREDYEQYF
-	TRBV20-1	few	TRBJ2-7	15	TGCAGTGCTAGAGATTTCGAGGGGTTTCGCTACGAGCAGTACTTC	CSARDFEGFRYEQYF
TRBD1	TRBV4-3	few	TRBJ2-4	15	TGCGCCAGCAGCCGAGGACAGGGGATGGTTCGGGTTCAGTACTTC	CASSRGQGMVRVQYF
TRBD1	TRBV27	-	TRBJ2-7	16	TGTGCCAGCAGTTTATCAGGGGGCAGTCCAACCTACGAGCAGTACTTC	CASSLSGGSPTYEQYF
TRBD2	TRBV29-1	few	TRBJ2-7	13	TGCAGCGTTGAAGAATCGACTAGCGGGGGGCAGTACTTC	CSVEESTSGGQYF
TRBD2	TRBV9	-	TRBJ2-1	15	TGTGCCAGCAGCGTTGGGACTAGTATGGTAAATGAGCAGTTCTTC	CASSVGTSMVNEQFF
TRBD2	TRBV29-1	-	TRBJ2-7	14	TGCAGCGTCTTGGGGTTCAGCGGGAAATACGAGCAGTACTTC	CSVLGFSGKYEQYF
-	TRBV4-3	-	TRBJ1-4	15	TGCGCCAGCAGCCAAGAAGGGGGGTTTAATGAAAAACTGTTTTTT	CASSQEGGFNEKLFF
-	TRBV27	-	TRBJ1-1	15	TGTGCCAGCAGTTTTAGCGTGAGCCCGAACACTGAAGCTTTCTTT	CASSFSVSPNTEAFF
-	TRBV5-1	-	TRBJ2-1	12	TGCGCCAGCAGCAAAGAGGAGGATGAGCAGTTCTTC	CASSKEEDEQFF
TRBD2	TRBV12-3/TRBV12-4	-	TRBJ2-3	16	TGTGCCAGCAGTGACCTAGCGGGAGGGACCTCAGATACGCAGTATTTT	CASSDLAGGTSDTQYF
TRBD1	TRBV7-9	few	TRBJ1-4	16	TGTGCCAGCAGCTCCCGACAGGGATTAACTGGGGAAAAACTGTTTTTT	CASSSRQGLTGEKLFF